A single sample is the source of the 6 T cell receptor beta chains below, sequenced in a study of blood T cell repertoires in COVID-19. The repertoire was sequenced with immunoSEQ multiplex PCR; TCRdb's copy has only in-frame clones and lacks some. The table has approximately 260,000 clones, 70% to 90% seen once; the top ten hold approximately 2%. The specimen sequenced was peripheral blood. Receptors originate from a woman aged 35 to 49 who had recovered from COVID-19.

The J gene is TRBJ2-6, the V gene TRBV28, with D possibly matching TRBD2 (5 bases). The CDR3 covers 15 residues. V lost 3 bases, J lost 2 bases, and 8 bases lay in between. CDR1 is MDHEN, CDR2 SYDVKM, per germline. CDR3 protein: CASSLTGAGANVLTF. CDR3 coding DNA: TGTGCCAGCAGTTTGACCGGGGCTGGGGCCAACGTCCTGACTTTC.

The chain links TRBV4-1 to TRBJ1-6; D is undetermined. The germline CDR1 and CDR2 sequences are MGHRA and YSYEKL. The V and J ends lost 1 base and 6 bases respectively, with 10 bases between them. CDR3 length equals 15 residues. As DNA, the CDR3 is TGCGCCAGCAGCCAAGCGGGTACCTCTAATTCACCCCTCCACTTT. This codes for CASSQAGTSNSPLHF.

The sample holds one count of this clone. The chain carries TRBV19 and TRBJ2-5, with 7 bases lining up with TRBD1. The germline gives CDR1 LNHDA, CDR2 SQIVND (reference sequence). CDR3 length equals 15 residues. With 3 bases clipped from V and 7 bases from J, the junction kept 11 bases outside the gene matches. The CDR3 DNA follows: TGTGCCAGTAGTATCGACCTCGGGACAGCACGGACCCAGTACTTC. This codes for CASSIDLGTARTQYF.

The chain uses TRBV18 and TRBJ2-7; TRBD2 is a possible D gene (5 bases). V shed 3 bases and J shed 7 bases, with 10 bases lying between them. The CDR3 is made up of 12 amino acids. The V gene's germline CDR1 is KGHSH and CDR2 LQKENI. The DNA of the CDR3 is TGTGCCAGCTCACCTACTAGTCTGGAGCAGTACTTC. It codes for CASSPTSLEQYF.

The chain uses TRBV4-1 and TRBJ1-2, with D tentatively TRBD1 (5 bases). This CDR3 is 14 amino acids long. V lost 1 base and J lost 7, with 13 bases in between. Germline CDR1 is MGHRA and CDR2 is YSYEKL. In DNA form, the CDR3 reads TGCGCCAGCAGCCAAGTGGCAGGGTCGGGTGGCTACACCTTC. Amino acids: CASSQVAGSGGYTF.

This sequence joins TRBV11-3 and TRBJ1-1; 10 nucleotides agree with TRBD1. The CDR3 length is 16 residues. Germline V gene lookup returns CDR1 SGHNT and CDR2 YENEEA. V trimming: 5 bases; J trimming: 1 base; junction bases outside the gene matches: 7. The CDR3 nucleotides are TGTGCCAGCAGCCCAGACAGGGGGCAATCGAACACTGAAGCTTTCTTT. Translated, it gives CASSPDRGQSNTEAFF.